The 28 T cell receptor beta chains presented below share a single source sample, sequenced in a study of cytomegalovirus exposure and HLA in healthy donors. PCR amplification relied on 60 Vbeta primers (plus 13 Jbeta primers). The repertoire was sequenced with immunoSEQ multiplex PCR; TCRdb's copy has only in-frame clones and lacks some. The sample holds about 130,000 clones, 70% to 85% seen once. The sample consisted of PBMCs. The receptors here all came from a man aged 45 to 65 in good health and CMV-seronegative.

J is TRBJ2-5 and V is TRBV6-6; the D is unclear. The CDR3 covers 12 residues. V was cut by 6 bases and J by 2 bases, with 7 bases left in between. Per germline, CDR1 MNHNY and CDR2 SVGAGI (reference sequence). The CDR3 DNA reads TGTGCCAGCAGCCTCCTGCAAGAGACCCAGTACTTC. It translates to CASSLLQETQYF.

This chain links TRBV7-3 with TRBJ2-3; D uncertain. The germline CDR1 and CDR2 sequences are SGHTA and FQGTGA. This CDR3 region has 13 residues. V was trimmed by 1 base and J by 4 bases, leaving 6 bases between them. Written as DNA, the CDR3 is TGTGCCAGCAGCTTAAGTAGTGCAGATACGCAGTATTTT. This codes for CASSLSSADTQYF.

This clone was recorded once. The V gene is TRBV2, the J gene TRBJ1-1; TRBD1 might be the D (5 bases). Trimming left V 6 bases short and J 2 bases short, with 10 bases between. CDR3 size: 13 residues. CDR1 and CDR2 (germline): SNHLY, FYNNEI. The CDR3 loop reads CASRRQPNTEAFF. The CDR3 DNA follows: TGTGCCAGCAGAAGACAGCCAAACACTGAAGCTTTCTTT.

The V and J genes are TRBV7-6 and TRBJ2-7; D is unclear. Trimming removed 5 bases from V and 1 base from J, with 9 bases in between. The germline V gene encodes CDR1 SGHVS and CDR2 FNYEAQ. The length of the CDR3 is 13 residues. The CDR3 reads CASSPSGSYEQYF. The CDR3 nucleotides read TGTGCCAGCAGCCCCTCAGGATCCTACGAGCAGTACTTC.

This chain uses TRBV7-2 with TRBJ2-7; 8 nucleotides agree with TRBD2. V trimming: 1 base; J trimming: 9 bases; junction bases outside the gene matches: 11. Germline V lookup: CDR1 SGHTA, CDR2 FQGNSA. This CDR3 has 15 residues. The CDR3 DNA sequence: TGTGCCAGCAGCTTAGACGGGACTAGGATACAGCGGCAGTACTTC. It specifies CASSLDGTRIQRQYF. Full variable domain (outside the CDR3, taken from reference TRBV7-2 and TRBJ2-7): GAGVSQSPSNKVTEKGKDVELRCDPISGHTALYWYRQSLGQGLEFLIYFQGNSAPDKSGLPSDRFSAERTGGSVSTLTIQRTQQEDSAVYLCASSLDGTRIQRQYFGPGTRLTVT.

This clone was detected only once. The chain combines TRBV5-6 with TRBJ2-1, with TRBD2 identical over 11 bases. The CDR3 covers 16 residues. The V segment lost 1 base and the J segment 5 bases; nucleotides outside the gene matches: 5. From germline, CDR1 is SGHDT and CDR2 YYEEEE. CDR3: CASSLWVTSGDNEQFF. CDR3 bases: TGTGCCAGCAGCTTGTGGGTGACTAGCGGGGACAATGAGCAGTTCTTC.

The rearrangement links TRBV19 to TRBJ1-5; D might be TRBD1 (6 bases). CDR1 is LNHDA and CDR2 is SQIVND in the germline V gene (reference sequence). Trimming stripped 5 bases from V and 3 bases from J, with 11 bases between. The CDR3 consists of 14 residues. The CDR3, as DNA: TGTGCCAGTAGTTCGAACAGGGCCAATCAGCCCCAGCATTTT. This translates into CASSSNRANQPQHF. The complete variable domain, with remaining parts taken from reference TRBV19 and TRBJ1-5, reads DGGITQSPKYLFRKEGQNVTLSCEQNLNHDAMYWYRQDPGQGLRLIYYSQIVNDFQKGDIAEGYSVSREKKESFPLTVTSAQKNPTAFYLCASSSNRANQPQHFGDGTRLSIL.

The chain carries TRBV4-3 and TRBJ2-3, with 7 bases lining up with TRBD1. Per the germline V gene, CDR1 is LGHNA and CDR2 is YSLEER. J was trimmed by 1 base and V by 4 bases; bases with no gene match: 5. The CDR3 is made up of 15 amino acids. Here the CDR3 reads CASSLNRGGTDTQYF. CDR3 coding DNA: TGCGCCAGCAGCCTAAACAGGGGAGGCACAGATACGCAGTATTTT.

The chain's CDR3 is CASSSAGVDDLMAFF. The CDR3 DNA sequence: TGTGCCAGCTCATCTGCGGGGGTGGACGATTTGATGGCTTTCTTT. The chain is built from TRBV18 and TRBJ1-1; possible D gene TRBD1, 5 bases. The CDR3 length is 15 residues. CDR1 is KGHSH and CDR2 is LQKENI in the germline V gene. V shed 5 bases and J shed 11 bases, with 24 bases lying between them.

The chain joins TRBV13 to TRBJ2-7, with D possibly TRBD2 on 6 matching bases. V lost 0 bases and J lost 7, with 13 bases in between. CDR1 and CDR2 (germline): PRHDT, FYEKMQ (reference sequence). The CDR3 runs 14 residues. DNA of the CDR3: TGTGCCAGCAGCTTAGGATTGGCTAGCGATGAGCAGTACTTC. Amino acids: CASSLGLASDEQYF.

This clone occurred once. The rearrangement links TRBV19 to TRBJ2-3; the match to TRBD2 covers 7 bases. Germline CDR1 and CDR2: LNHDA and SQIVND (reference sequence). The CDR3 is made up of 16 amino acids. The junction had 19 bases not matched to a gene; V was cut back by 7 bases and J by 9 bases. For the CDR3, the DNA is TGTGCCAGTACTAATCCCGGGGGGAGCGAAACGAGGACGCAGTATTTT. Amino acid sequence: CASTNPGGSETRTQYF.

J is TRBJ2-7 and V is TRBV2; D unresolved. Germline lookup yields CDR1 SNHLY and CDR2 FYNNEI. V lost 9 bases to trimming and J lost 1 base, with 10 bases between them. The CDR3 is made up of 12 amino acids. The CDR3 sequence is CASSPVSYEQYF. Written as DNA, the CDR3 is TGTGCCAGTTCCCCGGTTTCCTACGAGCAGTACTTC.

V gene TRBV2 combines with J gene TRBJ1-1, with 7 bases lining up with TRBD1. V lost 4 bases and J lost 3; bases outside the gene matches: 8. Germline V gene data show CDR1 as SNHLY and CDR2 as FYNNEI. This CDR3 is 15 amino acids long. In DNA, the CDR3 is TGTGCCAGCAGTGGTGTGTCCCAGGGGGACACTGAAGCTTTCTTT. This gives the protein CASSGVSQGDTEAFF.

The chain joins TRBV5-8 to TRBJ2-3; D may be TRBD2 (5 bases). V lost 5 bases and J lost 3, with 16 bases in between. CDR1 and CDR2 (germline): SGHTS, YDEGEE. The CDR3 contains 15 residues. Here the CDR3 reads CASSTTAGGTDTQYF. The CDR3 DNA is TGTGCCAGCAGTACCACCGCGGGCGGGACAGATACGCAGTATTTT.

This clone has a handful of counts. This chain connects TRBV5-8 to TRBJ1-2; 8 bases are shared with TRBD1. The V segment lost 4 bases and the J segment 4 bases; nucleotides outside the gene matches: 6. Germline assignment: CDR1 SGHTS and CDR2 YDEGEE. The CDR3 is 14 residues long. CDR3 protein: CASSHWDRSYGYTF. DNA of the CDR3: TGTGCCAGCAGCCATTGGGACAGGTCCTATGGCTACACCTTC.

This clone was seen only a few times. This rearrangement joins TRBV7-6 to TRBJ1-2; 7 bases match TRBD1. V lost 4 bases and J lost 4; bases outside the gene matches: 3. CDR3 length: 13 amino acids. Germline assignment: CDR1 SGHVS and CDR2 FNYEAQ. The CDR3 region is CASSSAGGYGYTF. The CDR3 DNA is TGTGCCAGCAGCTCCGCAGGGGGCTATGGCTACACCTTC.

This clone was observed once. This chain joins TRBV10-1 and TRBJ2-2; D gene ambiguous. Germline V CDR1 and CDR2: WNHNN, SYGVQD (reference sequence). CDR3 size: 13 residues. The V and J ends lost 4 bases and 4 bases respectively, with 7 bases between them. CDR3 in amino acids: CASSADITGELFF. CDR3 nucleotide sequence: TGCGCCAGCAGTGCTGACATCACCGGGGAGCTGTTTTTT.

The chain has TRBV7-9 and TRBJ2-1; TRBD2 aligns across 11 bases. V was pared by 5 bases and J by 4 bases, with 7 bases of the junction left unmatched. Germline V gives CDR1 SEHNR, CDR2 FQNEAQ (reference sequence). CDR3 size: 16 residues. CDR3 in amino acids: CASSHRLAGQYNEQFF. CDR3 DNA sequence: TGTGCCAGCAGCCACAGACTAGCGGGGCAGTACAATGAGCAGTTCTTC.

DNA for the CDR3: TGTGCCAGTAGGGGAGAACGGGGATTGAACACTGAAGCTTTCTTT. Translation gives CASRGERGLNTEAFF. The chain links TRBV19 to TRBJ1-1; D gene uncertain. The CDR3 is 15 residues long. From germline, CDR1 is LNHDA and CDR2 SQIVND (reference sequence). The V gene lost 6 bases and the J gene lost 0 bases, with 14 bases spanning the gap.

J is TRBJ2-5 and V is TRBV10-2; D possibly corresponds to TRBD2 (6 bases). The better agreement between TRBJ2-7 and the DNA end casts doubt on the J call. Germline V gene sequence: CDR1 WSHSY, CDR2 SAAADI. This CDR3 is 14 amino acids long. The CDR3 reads CASSEGGVGYEQYF. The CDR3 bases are TGCGCCAGCAGTGAGGGCGGGGTCGGTTACGAGCAGTACTTC.

For the CDR3, the DNA is TGTGCCAGCAGCCCGGGTGTGGGGGGGAACTATGGCTACACCTTC. Translation gives CASSPGVGGNYGYTF. The V call is TRBV6-1, the J call TRBJ1-2, with D possibly TRBD1 on 5 matching bases. The CDR3 consists of 15 residues. Germline V lookup: CDR1 MNHNS, CDR2 SASEGT. V lost 6 bases and J lost 2, with 16 bases in between.

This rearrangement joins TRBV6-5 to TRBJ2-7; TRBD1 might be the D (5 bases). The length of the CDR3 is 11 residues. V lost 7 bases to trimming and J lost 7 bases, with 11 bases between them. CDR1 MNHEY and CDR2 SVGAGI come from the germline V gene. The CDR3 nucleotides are TGTGCCAGCAAATCAGGGAATGAGCAGTACTTC. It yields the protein CASKSGNEQYF.

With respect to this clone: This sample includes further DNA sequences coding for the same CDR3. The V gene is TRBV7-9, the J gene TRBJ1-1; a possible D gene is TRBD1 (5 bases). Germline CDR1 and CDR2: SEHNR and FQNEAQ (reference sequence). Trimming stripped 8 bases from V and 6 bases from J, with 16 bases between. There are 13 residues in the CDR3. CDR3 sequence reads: CASGPGGNPEAFF. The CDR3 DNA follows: TGTGCCAGCGGACCGGGGGGGAATCCTGAAGCTTTCTTT.

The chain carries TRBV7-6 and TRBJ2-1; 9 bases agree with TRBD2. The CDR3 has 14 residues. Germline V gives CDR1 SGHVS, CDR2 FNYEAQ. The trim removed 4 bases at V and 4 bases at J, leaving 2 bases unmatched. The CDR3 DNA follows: TGTGCCAGCAGCTCAAGCGGGGGGTACAATGAGCAGTTCTTC. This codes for CASSSSGGYNEQFF.

CDR3 in amino acids: CAISEVQGYEQYF. The CDR3 DNA reads as TGTGCCATCAGTGAGGTACAGGGCTACGAGCAGTACTTC. The chain carries TRBV10-3 and TRBJ2-7, with D perhaps matching TRBD1 (6 bases). The CDR3 sequence is 13 residues long. Germline V gene data show CDR1 as ENHRY and CDR2 as SYGVKD. Trimming took off 2 bases at V and 3 bases at J, with 8 bases between the two ends.

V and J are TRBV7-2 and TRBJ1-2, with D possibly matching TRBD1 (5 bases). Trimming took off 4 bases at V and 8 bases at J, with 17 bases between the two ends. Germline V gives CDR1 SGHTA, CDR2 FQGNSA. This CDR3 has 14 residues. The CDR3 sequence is CASSSRTSERGYTF. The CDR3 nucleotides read TGTGCCAGCAGCTCCCGGACATCAGAGAGGGGCTACACCTTC. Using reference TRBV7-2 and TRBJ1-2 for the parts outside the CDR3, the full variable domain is GAGVSQSPSNKVTEKGKDVELRCDPISGHTALYWYRQSLGQGLEFLIYFQGNSAPDKSGLPSDRFSAERTGGSVSTLTIQRTQQEDSAVYLCASSSRTSERGYTFGSGTRLTVV.

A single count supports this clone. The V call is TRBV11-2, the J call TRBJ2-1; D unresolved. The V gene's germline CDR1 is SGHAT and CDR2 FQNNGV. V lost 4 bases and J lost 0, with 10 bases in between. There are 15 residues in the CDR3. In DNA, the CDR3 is TGTGCCAGCAGCTCCCCAGTAAGCTCCTACAATGAGCAGTTCTTC. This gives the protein CASSSPVSSYNEQFF. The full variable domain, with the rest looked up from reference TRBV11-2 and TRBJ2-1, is EAGVAQSPRYKIIEKRQSVAFWCNPISGHATLYWYQQILGQGPKLLIQFQNNGVVDDSQLPKDRFSAERLKGVDSTLKIQPAKLEDSAVYLCASSSPVSSYNEQFFGPGTRLTVL.

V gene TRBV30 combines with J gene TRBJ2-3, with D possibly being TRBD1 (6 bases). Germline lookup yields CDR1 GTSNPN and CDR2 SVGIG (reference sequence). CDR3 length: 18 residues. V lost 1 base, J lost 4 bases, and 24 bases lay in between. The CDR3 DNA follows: TGTGCCTGGAGTGGACTCCCTCAGAACAGGGATTCTTCAGATACGCAGTATTTT. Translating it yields CAWSGLPQNRDSSDTQYF.